The entry below describes one TCR beta chain. Its antigen is unknown. The method was immunoSEQ multiplex PCR; TCRdb's version includes in-frame clones alone and lacks a portion of them. The data contain some 6,700 clones, around 79% of them singletons. The sample is drawn from a study of somatic mutations in cytotoxic T cells in rheumatoid arthritis. Study as a whole: Some V beta antibody-stained T-cell populations were flow-sorted at nearly 100% purity, including V beta1+ cells sequenced for TCRB.

CDR3 length: 17 residues. CDR1 is SGHRS, CDR2 YFSETQ, per germline. The J segment lost 3 bases and the V segment lost 0 bases, leaving 9 bases of the junction unmatched. Study-level results: Unlike healthy controls, rheumatoid arthritis patients had CD8+ clonality that increased with age.

The receptor comes from a woman in her sixties in good health. This chain joins TRBV5-1 and TRBJ2-1, with TRBD2 matching over 7 bases. The sequenced material came from CD8+ T cells sorted from blood. DNA of the CDR3: TGCGCCAGCAGCTTGGAACCTAGCGGAGATTTCTACAATGAGCAGTTCTTC. Residues: CASSLEPSGDFYNEQFF. The entire variable domain, with the rest obtained from reference TRBV5-1 and TRBJ2-1, is as follows: KAGVTQTPRYLIKTRGQQVTLSCSPISGHRSVSWYQQTPGQGLQFLFEYFSETQRNKGNFPGRFSGRQFSNSRSEMNVSTLELGDSALYLCASSLEPSGDFYNEQFFGPGTRLTVL.